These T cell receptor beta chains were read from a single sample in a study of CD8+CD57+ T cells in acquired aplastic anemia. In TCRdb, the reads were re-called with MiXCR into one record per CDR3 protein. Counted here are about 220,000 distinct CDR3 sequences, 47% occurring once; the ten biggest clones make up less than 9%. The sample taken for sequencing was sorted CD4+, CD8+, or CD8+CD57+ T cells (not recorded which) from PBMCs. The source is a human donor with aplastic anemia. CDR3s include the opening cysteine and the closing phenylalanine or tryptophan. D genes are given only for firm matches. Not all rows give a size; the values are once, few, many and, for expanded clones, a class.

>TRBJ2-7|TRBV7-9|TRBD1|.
TGTGCCAGCAGCACGGGACAGAAGAACGAGCAGTACTTC
CASSTGQKNEQYF
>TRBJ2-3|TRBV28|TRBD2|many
TGTGCCAGCAGAGAGGGACTAGTCTTGGCAGATACGCAGTATTTT
CASREGLVLADTQYF
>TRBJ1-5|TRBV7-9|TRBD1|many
TGTGCCAGCAGCTTAGGGCAGGGGGGTCGCAATCAGCCCCAGCATTTT
CASSLGQGGRNQPQHF
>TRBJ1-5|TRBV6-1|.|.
TGTGCCAGCAGTGAAACGGGACAAAATCAGCCCCAGCATTTT
CASSETGQNQPQHF
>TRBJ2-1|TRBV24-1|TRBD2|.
TGTGCCACCAGTGATGCTAGCGGGAGCTCCTACAATGAGCAGTTCTTC
CATSDASGSSYNEQFF
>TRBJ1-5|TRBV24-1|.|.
TGTGCCACCAGTGATCGGAAAGGTCCCCAGCATTTT
CATSDRKGPQHF
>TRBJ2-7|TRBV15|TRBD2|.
TGTGCCACCAGCAGGACTAGCGGGGGGTCCTGGTTCGAGCAGTACTTC
CATSRTSGGSWFEQYF
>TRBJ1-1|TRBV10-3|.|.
TGTGCCATCGGGTCTAACAGGGAGTTGACTGAAGCTTTCTTT
CAIGSNRELTEAFF
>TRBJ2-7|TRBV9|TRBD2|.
TGTGCCAGCAGTTCATTAGCGGGGGCAACTATCTACGAGCAGTACTTC
CASSSLAGATIYEQYF
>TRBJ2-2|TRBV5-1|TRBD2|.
TGCGCCAGCAATGGATTAGCGGGAGGGCCGAGCACCGGGGAGCTGTTTTTT
CASNGLAGGPSTGELFF
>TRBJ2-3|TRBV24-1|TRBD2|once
TGTGCCACCAGTGGTCATTTGGGGACTAGCGGGAGCACAGATACGCAGTATTTT
CATSGHLGTSGSTDTQYF
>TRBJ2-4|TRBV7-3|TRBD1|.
TGTGCCAGCAGCCAAGACAGGGGTAAAAACATTCAGTACTTC
CASSQDRGKNIQYF
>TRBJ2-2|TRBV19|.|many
TGTGCCAGTAGCTCCTCGGTGGGCGCCTACACCGGGGAGCTGTTTTTT
CASSSSVGAYTGELFF
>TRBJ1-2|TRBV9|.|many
TGTGCCAGCAGCGTAGACAGGGACGGGCGGAATGGCTACACCTTC
CASSVDRDGRNGYTF
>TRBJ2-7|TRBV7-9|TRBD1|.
TGTGCCAGCAGCGCCTCCGGACAGGGGGTCGACGAGCAGTACTTC
CASSASGQGVDEQYF
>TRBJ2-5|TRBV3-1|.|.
TGTGCCAGCAGCCAGACGGGTGGGATCCGGGACCAGAGGGGGACCCAGTACTTC
CASSQTGGIRDQRGTQYF
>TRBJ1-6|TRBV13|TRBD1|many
TGTGCCAGCAGCTTAGAGGGGGCCGGCTATAATTCACCCCTCCACTTT
CASSLEGAGYNSPLHF
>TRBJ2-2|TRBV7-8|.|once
TGTGCCAGCAGCTTAGCCTACAGGGACGCGAACACCGGGGAGCTGTTTTTT
CASSLAYRDANTGELFF
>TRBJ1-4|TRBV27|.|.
TGTGCCAGCAGTCCATACCAGGGCTGGGAAAAACTGTTTTTT
CASSPYQGWEKLFF
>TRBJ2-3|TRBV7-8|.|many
TGTGCCAGCAGCTTAGAGGGGACCTCGGATACGCAGTATTTT
CASSLEGTSDTQYF
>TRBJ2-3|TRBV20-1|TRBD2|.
TGCAGTGCTAGTTCGGGGACTAGCGGGAGCACAGATACGCAGTATTTT
CSASSGTSGSTDTQYF
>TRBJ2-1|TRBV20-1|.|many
TGCAGTGCTAGAGATCCGCGGCGGGACCACAATGAGCAGTTCTTC
CSARDPRRDHNEQFF
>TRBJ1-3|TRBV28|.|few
TGTGCCGGCCGGCGGGACGGGGGAAACACCATATATTTT
CAGRRDGGNTIYF
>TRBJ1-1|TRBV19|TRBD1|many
TGTGCCAGTAGTATGCAGGGGGCGATTACTGAAGCTTTCTTT
CASSMQGAITEAFF
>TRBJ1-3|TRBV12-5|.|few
TGTGCTAGTGGTTTGGTGTCGGGTCTAAGCTCTGGAAACACCATATATTTT
CASGLVSGLSSGNTIYF
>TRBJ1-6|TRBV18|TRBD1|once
TGTGCCAGCTCACAGGGACAGGCTAATTCACCCCTCCACTTT
CASSQGQANSPLHF
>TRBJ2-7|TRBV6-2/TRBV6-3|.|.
TGTGCCAGCAGTTACTCACCCGAAAACGAGCAGTACTTC
CASSYSPENEQYF
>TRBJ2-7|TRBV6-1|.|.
TGTGCCAGCGGTTTCTCGGGGAGAGAGCAGTACTTC
CASGFSGREQYF
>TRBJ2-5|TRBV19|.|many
TGTGCCAGTAGTATCCGAAGAGTCCCCGGGGGAGTCCAAGAGACCCAGTACTTC
CASSIRRVPGGVQETQYF
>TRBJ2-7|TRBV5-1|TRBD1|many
TGCGCCAGCCTGGGGACAGATACCTACGAGCAGTACTTC
CASLGTDTYEQYF
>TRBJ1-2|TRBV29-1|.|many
TGCAGCGTTGAACTGTGGGGTTACTATGGCTACACCTTC
CSVELWGYYGYTF
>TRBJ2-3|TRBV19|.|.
TGTGCCAGTAGCCCCACCCCAAGCGGACAGCGCCCGGAGGATACGCAGTATTTT
CASSPTPSGQRPEDTQYF
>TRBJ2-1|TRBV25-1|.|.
.
CASSEFKCASSSSYDEQFF
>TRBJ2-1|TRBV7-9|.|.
TGTGCCAGCAGCTTAACCCTCAGCCCCTACAATGAGCAGTTCTTC
CASSLTLSPYNEQFF
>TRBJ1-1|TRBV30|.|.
TGTGCCTGGATTTACACTGAAGCTTTCTTT
CAWIYTEAFF
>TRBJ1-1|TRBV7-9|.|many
TGTGCCAGCAGCGGAGGCAGGGGTCGGTACACTGAAGCTTTCTTT
CASSGGRGRYTEAFF
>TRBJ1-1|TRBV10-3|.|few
TGTGCCATCAGTGAGGTGAGCCTGAGGGACACTGAAGCTTTCTTT
CAISEVSLRDTEAFF
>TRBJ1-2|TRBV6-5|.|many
TGTGCCAGCAGTTGGCAGGCGGGCTATGGCTACACCTTC
CASSWQAGYGYTF
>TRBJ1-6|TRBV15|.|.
TGTGCCACCAGCAGAGATGCCCGCGATTCACCCCTCCACTTT
CATSRDARDSPLHF
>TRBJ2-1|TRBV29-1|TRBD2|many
TGCAGCGTTGAGGGACTAGCGGGAGGGTCCTACAATGAGCAGTTCTTC
CSVEGLAGGSYNEQFF
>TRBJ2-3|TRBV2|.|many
TGTGCCAGCAGTGAAGCGCTTATTGGCGTTAGCACAGATACGCAGTATTTT
CASSEALIGVSTDTQYF
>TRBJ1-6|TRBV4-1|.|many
TGCGCCAGCAGCCAAGTCTTTAGCTCCTATAATTCACCCCTCCACTTT
CASSQVFSSYNSPLHF
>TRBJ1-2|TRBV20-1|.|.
TGCAGTGCTAGAGGACAGGACGGCTATGGCTACACCTTC
CSARGQDGYGYTF
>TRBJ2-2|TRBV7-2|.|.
TGTGCCAGCAGCTTAGTGGGGGGCCCGAACACCGGGGAGCTGTTTTTT
CASSLVGGPNTGELFF
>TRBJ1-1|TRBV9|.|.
TGTGCCAGCAGCGCTGGAACCGATTGGACTGAAGCTTTCTTT
CASSAGTDWTEAFF
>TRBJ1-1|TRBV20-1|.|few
TGCAGTGCAACGGACGTAGTCACTGAAGCTCTCTTT
CSATDVVTEALF